The 32 T cell receptor beta chains reported below all come from one sample, sequenced in a study of cytomegalovirus exposure and HLA in healthy donors. 13 Jbeta primers and 60 Vbeta primers were used for the PCR. Only in-frame clones appear in the TCRdb table, and some are missing; sequencing was by immunoSEQ multiplex PCR. The data hold about 59,000 clones, with 70% to 75% observed a single time. The sample comprised PBMCs. The receptor set was obtained from a man aged 25 to 40 in good health and CMV-seropositive.

The genes are TRBV9 and TRBJ2-7; the match to TRBD2 covers 11 bases. Germline V gives CDR1 SGDLS, CDR2 YYNGEE. V was clipped by 1 base and J by 2 bases; unmatched bases: 11. This CDR3 comprises 18 residues. CDR3 region: CASSVSANSGGAAYEQYF. Here the CDR3 DNA reads TGTGCCAGCAGCGTATCTGCTAATAGCGGGGGGGCCGCCTACGAGCAGTACTTC.

The rearrangement uses TRBV28 and TRBJ1-2; 9 bases line up with TRBD1. Germline V gene sequence: CDR1 MDHEN, CDR2 SYDVKM. V was pared by 7 bases and J by 4 bases, with 13 bases of the junction left unmatched. This CDR3 has 16 residues. The CDR3 is CASKGDRALGVYGYTF. The CDR3 DNA sequence: TGTGCCAGCAAAGGGGACAGGGCCCTCGGTGTCTATGGCTACACCTTC.

The rearrangement joins TRBV30 to TRBJ1-5, with D hard to call. The CDR3 is made up of 17 amino acids. CDR1 GTSNPN and CDR2 SVGIG come from the germline V gene (reference sequence). V lost 0 bases and J lost 0, with 15 bases in between. The chain's CDR3 is CAWSVRGYPYSNQPQHF. The DNA of the CDR3 is TGTGCCTGGAGTGTACGAGGGTATCCGTATAGCAATCAGCCCCAGCATTTT.

This clone has only one observation. The chain carries TRBV9 and TRBJ2-3; TRBD1 agrees at 8 bases. The CDR3 is 15 residues long. The germline V gene encodes CDR1 SGDLS and CDR2 YYNGEE. The junction had 8 bases not matched to a gene; V was cut back by 3 bases and J by 5 bases. The CDR3 spells CASSARQGPLDTQYF. The CDR3 coding sequence is TGTGCCAGCAGCGCCCGACAGGGGCCCTTAGATACGCAGTATTTT. Full variable domain (outside the CDR3, taken from reference TRBV9 and TRBJ2-3): DSGVTQTPKHLITATGQRVTLRCSPRSGDLSVYWYQQSLDQGLQFLIQYYNGEERAKGNILERFSAQQFPDLHSELNLSSLELGDSALYFCASSARQGPLDTQYFGPGTRLTVL.

The CDR3 DNA reads as TGTGCCAGCAGCCGGGACTCACTGAAGAGGGAGCAGTACTTC. It encodes CASSRDSLKREQYF. The chain combines TRBV9 with TRBJ2-7; weak D call: TRBD2 (6 bases). Germline CDR1 and CDR2: SGDLS and YYNGEE. V gave up 4 bases and J gave up 7 bases, with 18 bases separating them. The CDR3 consists of 14 residues.

The J gene is TRBJ1-1, the V gene TRBV28, with 12 bases lining up with TRBD1. The CDR3 is made up of 15 amino acids. The ends lost 2 bases at V and 7 bases at J; junction bases unmatched: 5. Looked up from germline, CDR1 is MDHEN and CDR2 is SYDVKM. CDR3 coding DNA: TGTGCCAGCAGTTTAGGGGGACAGGGGGCGGTTGAAGCTTTCTTT. This translates into CASSLGGQGAVEAFF.

The V gene is TRBV5-4, the J gene TRBJ2-7; 9 bases line up with TRBD1. The trim removed 3 bases at V and 11 bases at J, leaving 6 bases unmatched. The CDR3 spans 12 residues. CDR1 is SGHNT and CDR2 is YYREEE in the germline V gene (reference sequence). The CDR3 nucleotides read TGTGCCAGCAGCTCCCCGGACAGGGGAGAGTACTTC. It is translated as CASSSPDRGEYF.

In this sample, this clone turned up many times. The rearrangement uses TRBV19 and TRBJ1-5; tentative D call: TRBD1 (5 bases). The germline V gene encodes CDR1 LNHDA and CDR2 SQIVND (reference sequence). CDR3 size: 16 residues. V lost 3 bases and J 4 bases, leaving 16 bases between the germline ends. The CDR3, as DNA: TGTGCCAGTAGTATGGGGGGAGGGAACGGGAATCAGCCCCAGCATTTT. Translating gives CASSMGGGNGNQPQHF.

This chain uses TRBV19 with TRBJ1-1; 7 bases are shared with TRBD1. CDR1 and CDR2 (germline): LNHDA, SQIVND (reference sequence). The CDR3 covers 13 residues. After removal of 4 bases from V and 1 base from J, the junction contained 0 bases not matched to a gene. The DNA for the CDR3 is TGTGCCAGTAGTAGACAGGGGAACACTGAAGCTTTCTTT. This gives the protein CASSRQGNTEAFF.

The V call is TRBV28, the J call TRBJ1-5; tentatively, D is TRBD1 (5 bases). V was cut by 5 bases and J by 3 bases, with 11 bases left in between. The CDR3 loop spans 14 amino acids. Germline CDR1 is MDHEN and CDR2 is SYDVKM. CDR3 sequence reads: CASSTTVFNQPQHF. The CDR3, as DNA: TGTGCCAGCAGTACGACAGTTTTCAATCAGCCCCAGCATTTT.

The V gene is TRBV25-1, the J gene TRBJ2-2; tentatively, D is TRBD2 (6 bases). There are 15 residues in the CDR3. The V end lost 8 bases, the J end lost 2 bases, and 15 bases lay between the germline ends. Germline loops: CDR1 MGHDK, CDR2 SYGVNS. The CDR3 loop reads CASSTSYPNTGELFF. CDR3 bases: TGTGCCAGCTCGACTAGTTACCCTAACACCGGGGAGCTGTTTTTT.

This chain uses TRBV7-2 with TRBJ1-3; TRBD1 aligns across 10 bases. CDR1 is SGHTA and CDR2 is FQGNSA in the germline V gene. CDR3 length equals 16 residues. V shed 5 bases, J shed 3 bases, and the junction held 7 bases outside the gene matches. The CDR3 loop reads CASSRGGTGVGNTIYF. CDR3 coding DNA: TGTGCCAGCAGCCGGGGCGGGACAGGGGTTGGAAACACCATATATTTT.

The rearrangement joins TRBV7-3 to TRBJ2-5; TRBD1 agrees at 9 bases. Germline V gene sequence: CDR1 SGHTA, CDR2 FQGTGA. The CDR3 sequence is 13 residues long. V gave up 5 bases and J gave up 10 bases; unmatched junction bases: 8. CDR3 coding DNA: TGTGCCAGCAGCCCCCGACAGGGGGGACTCCAGTACTTC. Translation gives CASSPRQGGLQYF.

The CDR3 here is CASSQDRYEQYF. The CDR3 region has the DNA TGTGCCAGCAGCCAAGACAGATACGAGCAGTACTTC. V and J are TRBV7-6 and TRBJ2-7, with D perhaps TRBD1 (5 bases). This CDR3 is built from 12 residues. Germline assignment: CDR1 SGHVS and CDR2 FNYEAQ. V was clipped by 5 bases and J by 4 bases, with 9 bases between them.

This sequence joins TRBV9 and TRBJ2-5; weak D call: TRBD2 (5 bases). Deletions cut 0 bases from V and 4 bases from J, with 10 bases between. Germline CDR1 is SGDLS and CDR2 is YYNGEE. The CDR3 covers 14 residues. The chain's CDR3 is CASSVATGTETQYF. The CDR3 DNA reads TGTGCCAGCAGCGTAGCTACGGGAACAGAGACCCAGTACTTC.

V is TRBV4-2 and J is TRBJ2-5; 7 bases line up with TRBD2. With V trimmed by 3 bases and J by 2 bases, 6 bases remained unmatched. The CDR3 extends over 15 amino acids. Looked up from germline, CDR1 is LGHNA and CDR2 is YNFKEQ. CDR3: CASSQRAGEQETQYF. DNA for the CDR3: TGTGCCAGCAGCCAGAGGGCGGGGGAGCAAGAGACCCAGTACTTC.

The chain combines TRBV5-1 with TRBJ2-5, with 8 bases matching TRBD1. TRBJ2-7 explains the end of the DNA better; the J call may be wrong. The CDR3 covers 16 residues. CDR1 SGHRS and CDR2 YFSETQ come from the germline V gene. CDR3 region: CASSLGQGYGLYEQYF. The CDR3, as DNA: TGCGCCAGCAGCTTGGGACAGGGGTACGGCCTATACGAGCAGTACTTC.

DNA of the CDR3: TGTGCCAGCAGTGACAGGGTTCACTATGGCTACACCTTC. It codes for CASSDRVHYGYTF. V gene TRBV6-5 combines with J gene TRBJ1-2; 7 positions match TRBD1. The CDR3 has 13 amino acids. V gave up 5 bases and J gave up 3 bases; unmatched junction bases: 3. Germline CDR1 reads MNHEY; CDR2 reads SVGAGI.

V gene TRBV9 combines with J gene TRBJ1-1; D is perhaps TRBD1 (6 bases). The CDR3 has 16 residues. The germline CDR1 and CDR2 sequences are SGDLS and YYNGEE. The V end was cut by 3 bases, the J end by 4 bases, with 19 bases between. CDR3 protein: CASSAANPRTATEAFF. The CDR3 region has the DNA TGTGCCAGCAGCGCCGCGAATCCGAGGACAGCCACTGAAGCTTTCTTT.

The chain carries TRBV29-1 and TRBJ1-1, with 7 bases identical to TRBD1. Germline CDR1 is SQVTM and CDR2 is ANQGSEA. The V and J ends lost 2 bases and 8 bases, in that order; junction bases with no gene match: 17. CDR3 length equals 16 residues. The CDR3 DNA is TGCAGCGTTGAAAGCGGGCAGGGGGTGATCAGTAGGGAAGCTTTCTTT. It encodes CSVESGQGVISREAFF.

The V and J genes are TRBV7-9 and TRBJ2-5; D gene ambiguous. The CDR3 length is 13 residues. Germline V CDR1 and CDR2: SEHNR, FQNEAQ (reference sequence). V was cut by 2 bases and J by 3 bases, with 7 bases left in between. The CDR3 here is CASSLQLEETQYF. DNA for the CDR3: TGTGCCAGCAGCTTACAGTTGGAAGAGACCCAGTACTTC.

This chain links TRBV7-9 with TRBJ1-1; 7 bases are a match to TRBD1. The V gene end was trimmed by 5 bases and the J gene end by 6 bases; junction bases not matched to a gene: 12. Germline assignment: CDR1 SEHNR and CDR2 FQNEAQ (reference sequence). This CDR3 has 15 residues. The CDR3 sequence is CASSPRGAGTAEAFF. The CDR3 nucleotides are TGTGCCAGCAGCCCCAGGGGGGCGGGGACCGCTGAAGCTTTCTTT.

V gene TRBV6-5 combines with J gene TRBJ1-5; 10 nucleotides align to TRBD1. Germline loops: CDR1 MNHEY, CDR2 SVGAGI. V lost 10 bases to trimming and J lost 4 bases; unmatched junction nucleotides: 10. This CDR3 region has 15 residues. CDR3 nucleotide sequence: TGTGCCACCACGAGACCGGGACAGGGGAATCAGCCCCAGCATTTT. This gives the protein CATTRPGQGNQPQHF.

This clone was found once. V is TRBV25-1 and J is TRBJ1-2; TRBD1 might be the D (6 bases). From germline, CDR1 is MGHDK and CDR2 SYGVNS. Trimming took off 4 bases at V and 8 bases at J, with 14 bases between the two ends. The CDR3 spans 13 residues. The DNA of the CDR3 is TGTGCCAGCAGTGGGGACACCCGAGTGGGCTACACCTTC. Protein sequence: CASSGDTRVGYTF.

V gene TRBV7-8 combines with J gene TRBJ2-7; 8 bases map to TRBD1. The CDR3 loop spans 16 amino acids. Germline-derived CDR1 and CDR2 are SGHVS and FQNEAQ. J lost 4 bases, V lost 3 bases, and 11 bases had no gene match. The CDR3 loop reads CASSLVFGQGAYEQYF. DNA of the CDR3: TGTGCCAGCAGCTTGGTTTTTGGGCAGGGGGCTTACGAGCAGTACTTC. Together with reference TRBV7-8 and TRBJ2-7, the CDR3 gives the full variable domain: GAGVSQSPRYKVAKRGQDVALRCDPISGHVSLFWYQQALGQGPEFLTYFQNEAQLDKSGLPSDRFFAERPEGSVSTLKIQRTQQEDSAVYLCASSLVFGQGAYEQYFGPGTRLTVT.

The chain is built from TRBV19 and TRBJ2-2; 7 positions agree with TRBD1. With V trimmed by 2 bases and J by 2 bases, 2 bases remained unmatched. Germline V lookup: CDR1 LNHDA, CDR2 SQIVND (reference sequence). The CDR3 consists of 15 residues. The CDR3: CASSIRGPNTGELFF. The CDR3 DNA reads TGTGCCAGTAGTATAAGGGGGCCCAACACCGGGGAGCTGTTTTTT.

The rearrangement uses TRBV7-2 and TRBJ2-7, with 7 bases lining up with TRBD1. With 4 bases clipped from V and 7 bases from J, the junction kept 10 bases outside the gene matches. This CDR3 is 14 amino acids long. Looked up from germline, CDR1 is SGHTA and CDR2 is FQGNSA. The CDR3 region has the DNA TGTGCCAGCAGCTCAAGCCGGGACAGAAGGGAGCAGTACTTC. This gives the protein CASSSSRDRREQYF.

The chain joins TRBV27 to TRBJ1-2; tentative D call: TRBD1 (6 bases). The CDR3 consists of 14 residues. Germline loops: CDR1 MNHEY, CDR2 SMNVEV (reference sequence). Trimming pared 5 bases from V and 9 bases from J, leaving 19 bases between. This CDR3 reads CASSLTDSRSSYTF. CDR3 sequence (DNA): TGTGCCAGCAGTCTGACGGACAGCCGGAGTAGCTACACCTTC.

The chain combines TRBV28 with TRBJ1-2, with D possibly TRBD1 on 5 matching bases. The germline V gene has CDR1 MDHEN and CDR2 SYDVKM. This CDR3 has 14 residues. Trimming removed 2 bases at V and 4 bases at J, with 11 bases between. For the CDR3, the DNA is TGTGCCAGCAGTTTACGCAGGGCTTCCTATGGCTACACCTTC. Its translation is CASSLRRASYGYTF.

The rearrangement joins TRBV28 to TRBJ1-1; 11 bases fit TRBD1. CDR3 length: 15 residues. CDR1 MDHEN and CDR2 SYDVKM come from the germline V gene. Trimming took 5 bases from V and 6 from J; bases not matched to a gene: 8. The CDR3 region has the DNA TGTGCCAGCAGTCCCTGGACAGGGGGCGTGGCTGAAGCTTTCTTT. This translates into CASSPWTGGVAEAFF.

The chain joins TRBV30 to TRBJ2-3, with 12 bases that match TRBD2. Looked up from germline, CDR1 is GTSNPN and CDR2 is SVGIG (reference sequence). There are 14 residues in the CDR3. The trim removed 2 bases at V and 6 bases at J, leaving 3 bases unmatched. CDR3 DNA: TGTGCCTGGAGTAGACTAGCGGGAGCCGATACGCAGTATTTT. This encodes CAWSRLAGADTQYF.

This clone was recorded a few times. The chain couples TRBV10-3 to TRBJ1-1; 7 nucleotides agree with TRBD1. This CDR3 spans 14 amino acids. Germline lookup yields CDR1 ENHRY and CDR2 SYGVKD. J lost 3 bases, V lost 6 bases, and 7 bases had no gene match. CDR3 coding DNA: TGTGCCATCAGGATCGACAGGGACCACACTGAAGCTTTCTTT. Protein: CAIRIDRDHTEAFF.